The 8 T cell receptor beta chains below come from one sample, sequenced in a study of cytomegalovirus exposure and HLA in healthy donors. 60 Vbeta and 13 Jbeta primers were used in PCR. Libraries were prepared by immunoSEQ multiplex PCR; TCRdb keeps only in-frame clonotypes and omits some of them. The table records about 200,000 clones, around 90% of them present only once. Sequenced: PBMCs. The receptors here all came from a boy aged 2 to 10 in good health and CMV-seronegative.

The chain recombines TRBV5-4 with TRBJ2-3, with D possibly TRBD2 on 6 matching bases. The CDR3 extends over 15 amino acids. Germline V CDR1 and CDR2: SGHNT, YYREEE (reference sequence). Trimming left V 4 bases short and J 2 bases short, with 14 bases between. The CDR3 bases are TGTGCCAGCAGCCCGCGGACTACGGACACAGATACGCAGTATTTT. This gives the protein CASSPRTTDTDTQYF.

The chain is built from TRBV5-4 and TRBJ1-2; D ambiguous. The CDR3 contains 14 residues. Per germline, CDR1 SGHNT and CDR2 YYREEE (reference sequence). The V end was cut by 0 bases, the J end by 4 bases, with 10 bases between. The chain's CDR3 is CASSLGQDPYGYTF. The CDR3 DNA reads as TGTGCCAGCAGCTTGGGGCAGGATCCCTATGGCTACACCTTC.

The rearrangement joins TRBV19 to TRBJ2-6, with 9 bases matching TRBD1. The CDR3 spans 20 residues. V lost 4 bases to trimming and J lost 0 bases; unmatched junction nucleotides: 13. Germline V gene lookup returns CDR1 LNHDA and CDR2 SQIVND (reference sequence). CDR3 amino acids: CASSTLHRDRDPSGANVLTF. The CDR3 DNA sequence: TGTGCCAGTAGTACGTTACACCGGGACAGGGACCCCTCTGGGGCCAACGTCCTGACTTTC.

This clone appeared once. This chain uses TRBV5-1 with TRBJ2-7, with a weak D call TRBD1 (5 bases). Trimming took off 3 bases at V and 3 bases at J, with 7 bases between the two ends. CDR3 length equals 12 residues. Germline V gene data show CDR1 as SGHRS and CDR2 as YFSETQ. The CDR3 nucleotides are TGCGCCAGCAGCTCGACAGACTACGAGCAGTACTTC. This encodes CASSSTDYEQYF.

The CDR3 DNA sequence: TGTGCCAGCAGCTTGGCCGCCAGCCACGGGAGTATCACAGATACGCAGTATTTT. Its protein is CASSLAASHGSITDTQYF. The chain links TRBV5-4 to TRBJ2-3; D is perhaps TRBD2 (6 bases). The CDR3 covers 18 residues. The germline CDR1 and CDR2 sequences are SGHNT and YYREEE (reference sequence). The V gene lost 0 bases and the J gene lost 2 bases, with 19 bases spanning the gap.

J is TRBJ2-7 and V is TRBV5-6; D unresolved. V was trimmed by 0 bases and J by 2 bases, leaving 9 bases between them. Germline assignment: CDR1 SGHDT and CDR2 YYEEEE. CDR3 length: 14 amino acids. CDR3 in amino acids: CASSLVEQTYEQYF. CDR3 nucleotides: TGTGCCAGCAGCTTGGTGGAGCAGACCTACGAGCAGTACTTC. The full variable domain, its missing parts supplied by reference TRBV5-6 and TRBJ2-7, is DAGVTQSPTHLIKTRGQQVTLRCSPKSGHDTVSWYQQALGQGPQFIFQYYEEEERQRGNFPDRFSGHQFPNYSSELNVNALLLGDSALYLCASSLVEQTYEQYFGPGTRLTVT.

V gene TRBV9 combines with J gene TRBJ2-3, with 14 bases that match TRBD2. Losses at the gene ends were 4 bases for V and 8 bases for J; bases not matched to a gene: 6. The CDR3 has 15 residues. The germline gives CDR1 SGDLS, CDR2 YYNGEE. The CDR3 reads CASSFSGTSGSTQYF. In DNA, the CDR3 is TGTGCCAGCAGCTTCTCCGGGACTAGCGGGAGTACGCAGTATTTT.

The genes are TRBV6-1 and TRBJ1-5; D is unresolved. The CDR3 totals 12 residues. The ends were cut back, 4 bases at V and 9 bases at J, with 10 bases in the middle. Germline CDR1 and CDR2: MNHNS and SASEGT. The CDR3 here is CASSGGPGPQHF. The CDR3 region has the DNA TGTGCCAGCAGTGGTGGCCCGGGGCCCCAGCATTTT.